The present TCR beta chain was sequenced within a study of CD8 T cells in Susac syndrome. Germline assignment: CDR1 GTSNPN and CDR2 SVGIG (reference sequence). Trimming shortened V by 0 bases and J by 3 bases, and 11 bases separated the two germline ends. The length of the CDR3 is 14 residues. Random hexamers primed reverse transcription of roughly 0.5 to 1 ug RNA. TCRdb re-called the immunoSEQ multiplex PCR reads through MiXCR, storing one row per CDR3 protein. The sample includes approximately 280,000 distinct CDR3 sequences, about 85% of them seen just once. Sequencing used CD8+ T cells from PBMCs. The sequence derives from a human donor with multiple sclerosis. The gene calls are TRBV30 and TRBJ1-2, with D possibly being TRBD1 (6 bases). This CDR3 is CAWSVRGRHYGYTF. The CDR3 bases are TGTGCCTGGAGTGTACGGGGGCGCCACTATGGCTACACCTTC.